The rows below give T cell receptor beta chains drawn from one sample of a study of blood T cell repertoires in COVID-19. Assay: immunoSEQ multiplex PCR; the TCRdb copy retains only in-frame clones and omits some. The sample contains fewer than 300,000 clones, approximately 91% of which appear only once. The sample taken for sequencing was peripheral blood. The receptors shown here come from a man younger than 35 with active or convalescent COVID-19. Both conserved end residues are part of each CDR3. The order of the fields is CDR3 length, J gene, V gene, CDR3 protein.

17 | TRBJ2-3 | TRBV9 | CASSVDPGLADEDTQYF
14 | TRBJ1-1 | TRBV2 | CASSVWDRHTEAFF
13 | TRBJ1-6 | TRBV14 | CASSPGKLSPLHF
15 | TRBJ1-1 | TRBV2 | CASSLSGGFGTEAFF
14 | TRBJ2-3 | TRBV27 | CASRRGVFTDTQYF
18 | TRBJ2-5 | TRBV19 | CASSIQKGLAPYQETQYF
13 | TRBJ1-1 | TRBV6-5 | CATNEGENTEAFF
16 | TRBJ1-2 | TRBV3-1/TRBV3-2 | CASSTAKDRSRYGYTF
14 | TRBJ2-5 | TRBV7-7 | CASSRRGGRETQYF
12 | TRBJ2-5 | TRBV29-1 | CSVRNNKETQYF
14 | TRBJ2-1 | TRBV4-1 | CASSSGGLGGEQFF
15 | TRBJ1-5 | TRBV24-1 | CATKAGKSSNQPQHF
14 | TRBJ2-5 | TRBV15 | CATSPGLARETQYF
13 | TRBJ1-5 | TRBV2 | CATSPGSNQPQHF
16 | TRBJ2-1 | TRBV24-1 | CATSKHRGASYNEQFF
15 | TRBJ2-1 | TRBV18 | CASSIGQGHYNEQFF
12 | TRBJ1-2 | TRBV13 | CACRGSNYGYTF
18 | TRBJ1-2 | TRBV4-3 | CASSQDSVVTGVSYGYTF
11 | TRBJ1-2 | TRBV6-4 | CASRGLGGYTF
14 | TRBJ2-2 | TRBV19 | CASSSGTGSGELFF
15 | TRBJ2-7 | TRBV9 | CASSVGASGTYEQYF
15 | TRBJ2-3 | TRBV6-2/TRBV6-3 | CASSRPLASTDTQYF
18 | TRBJ2-6 | TRBV11-2 | CASSFRVGFSSGANVLTF
16 | TRBJ1-2 | TRBV25-1 | CASSEHPGQGADGYTF
13 | TRBJ2-1 | TRBV5-4 | CAGLNSGAREQFF
12 | TRBJ2-7 | TRBV3-1/TRBV3-2 | CASSQDAGEQYF
16 | TRBJ2-3 | TRBV7-8 | CASSVMTVINTDTQYF
15 | TRBJ2-2 | TRBV6-4 | CASSERAGDTGELFF
13 | TRBJ1-5 | TRBV3-1/TRBV3-2 | CASSQVGLQPQHF
16 | TRBJ2-7 | TRBV18 | CASSSRQGFVGYEQYF
15 | TRBJ2-3 | TRBV10-2 | CASLTSGGDVDTQYF
10 | TRBJ1-4 | TRBV10-3 | CASRGEKLFF
16 | TRBJ1-5 | TRBV19 | CASSDRTGAVNQPQHF
13 | TRBJ1-4 | TRBV6-1 | CASSDTSGEKLFF
16 | TRBJ2-5 | TRBV4-1 | CASSHLAGVAEETQYF
12 | TRBJ2-1 | TRBV2 | CASSENEVAGFF
16 | TRBJ2-7 | TRBV3-1/TRBV3-2 | CASSQFLGGVVAEQYF
14 | TRBJ2-3 | TRBV6-2/TRBV6-3 | CASSYSRGTDTQYF
13 | TRBJ2-5 | TRBV21-1 | CASYQGPQETQYF
13 | TRBJ2-4 | TRBV5-5 | CASSQDRGDIQYF
14 | TRBJ1-1 | TRBV19 | CASSYRQGNTEAFF
14 | TRBJ1-2 | TRBV2 | CASSPIQGRGGYTF